What follows are 3 T cell receptor beta chains derived from one specimen sequenced in a study of identical twins' blood T cells. TCRdb processed the 5' RACE reads anew with MiXCR; each CDR3 protein has one entry. The data contain about 370,000 distinct CDR3 sequences, over 25% of them seen just once; the ten biggest clones take up 6% to 7%. Sequencing used PBMCs. These TCRs come from a woman aged 18-50 years in good health.

This clonotype was observed a handful of times. The gene calls are TRBV7-9 and TRBJ1-1; D unclear. Between the trimmed V and J ends, which lost 5 bases and 1 base, there was a span of 8 bases. Germline values: CDR1 SEHNR, CDR2 FQNEAQ (reference sequence). CDR3 length: 13 residues. The CDR3 DNA sequence: TGTGCCAGCAGCGAGGAGACGAACACTGAAGCTTTCTTT. Its protein product is CASSEETNTEAFF.

The chain couples TRBV7-9 to TRBJ1-3; no firm D call. Trimming pared 6 bases from V and 0 bases from J, leaving 6 bases between. This CDR3 comprises 13 residues. Per germline, CDR1 SEHNR and CDR2 FQNEAQ (reference sequence). CDR3 DNA: TGTGCCAGCAGACAAAACTCTGGAAACACCATATATTTT. This gives the protein CASRQNSGNTIYF.

This clonotype was picked up a small number of times. The chain uses TRBV30 and TRBJ1-4; 9 bases are shared with TRBD1. The V and J ends lost 1 base and 8 bases, in that order; junction bases with no gene match: 14. The germline V gene has CDR1 GTSNPN and CDR2 SVGIG (reference sequence). This CDR3 has 17 amino acids. CDR3: CAWSAPGQGSGKEKLFF. DNA of the CDR3: TGTGCCTGGAGTGCGCCAGGACAGGGGTCCGGGAAAGAAAAACTGTTTTTT.